This T cell receptor beta chain was sequenced during a study of shared clonotypes between healthy human individuals. Trimming left V 3 bases short and J 0 bases short, with 11 bases between. The V gene's germline CDR1 is GTSNPN and CDR2 SVGIG (reference sequence). The CDR3 is 14 amino acids. Produced via immunoSEQ multiplex PCR; TCRdb's table is partial and in-frame only. The data hold 2 million to 3 million clones, with 90% to 95% observed a single time. This clone was found a few times. Its antigen is unknown. General observations from the study: Limited genetic and exposure-history diversity came from having few donors. The study found lower generation probabilities in non-shared clonotypes than in those shared by all four donors.

Splitting of CD4+ cells produced CD45RA+ naive and CD45RA-negative memory subsets. The source of this sequence is a man in his late teens or twenties in good health. Some clones in this sample may be carry-over from other donors' samples. Sequenced sample: naive CD4+ T cells from PBMCs. Subset: CD45RA+ positively selected. This chain links TRBV30 with TRBJ1-1; D call uncertain. The CDR3 reads CAWSLYTMNTEAFF. DNA of the CDR3: TGTGCCTGGAGCCTATATACTATGAACACTGAAGCTTTCTTT.